The T cell receptor (beta chain) under discussion was sequenced for a study of CD8+CD57+ T cells in acquired aplastic anemia. Study-wide background: The DNA of sorted CD4+ and CD8+ cells averaged approximately 3.4 ug. Study results and limitations: A significant difference in CD8+ Simpson's diversity between patients and controls was not found.

This clonotype was found many times. Its antigen is unknown. Using genomic DNA as the template, TCR beta VDJ and CDR3 profiling was carried out. TCRdb analysed the reads with MiXCR anew, one entry per CDR3 protein. The table has 150,000 to 200,000 distinct CDR3 sequences, about 45% seen once; the top ten hold approximately 2.8%. The germline V gene has CDR1 DFQATT and CDR2 SNEGSKA (reference sequence). The CDR3 extends over 14 amino acids. Unmatched junction bases numbered 9, after V lost 1 base and J lost 7 bases. Patients included in sequencing had previously demonstrated CD8+CD57+ cell expansion by flow cytometry. The patients all had a severe acquired aplastic anemia diagnosis.

Sequencing used sorted CD4+, CD8+, or CD8+CD57+ T cells (not recorded which) from PBMCs. This TCR derives from a human donor with aplastic anemia. The gene calls are TRBV20-1 and TRBJ1-1; 7 positions match TRBD1. In DNA, the CDR3 is TGCAGTGCTAGAGGAGCACCCGGGACAGATGAAGCTTTCTTT. As protein: CSARGAPGTDEAFF.